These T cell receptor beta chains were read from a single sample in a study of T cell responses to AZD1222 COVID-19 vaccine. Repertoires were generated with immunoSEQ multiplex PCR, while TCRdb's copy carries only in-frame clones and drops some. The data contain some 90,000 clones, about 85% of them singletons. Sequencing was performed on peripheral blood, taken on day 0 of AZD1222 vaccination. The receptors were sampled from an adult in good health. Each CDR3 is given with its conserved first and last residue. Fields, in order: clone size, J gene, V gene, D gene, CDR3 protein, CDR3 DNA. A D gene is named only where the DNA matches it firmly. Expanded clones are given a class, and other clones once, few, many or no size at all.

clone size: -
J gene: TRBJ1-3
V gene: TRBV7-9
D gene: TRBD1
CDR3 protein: CASSHTGVDGNTIYF
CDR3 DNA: TGTGCCAGTAGCCATACAGGGGTGGACGGAAACACCATATATTTT

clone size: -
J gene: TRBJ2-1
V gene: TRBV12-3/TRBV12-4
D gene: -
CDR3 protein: CASSRGGSEQFF
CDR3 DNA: TGTGCCAGCAGCCGGGGAGGTAGCGAGCAGTTCTTC

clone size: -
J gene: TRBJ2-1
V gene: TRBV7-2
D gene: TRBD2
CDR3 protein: CASSLLAGGINEQFF
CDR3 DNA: TGTGCCAGCAGCTTATTAGCGGGAGGGATCAATGAGCAGTTCTTC

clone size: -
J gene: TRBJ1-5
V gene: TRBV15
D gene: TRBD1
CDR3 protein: CATSSVFGQGEQPQHF
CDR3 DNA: TGTGCCACCAGCAGCGTCTTCGGACAGGGGGAACAGCCCCAGCATTTT

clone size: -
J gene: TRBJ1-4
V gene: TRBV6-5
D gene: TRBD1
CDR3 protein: CASSYSGGRNEKLFF
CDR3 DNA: TGTGCCAGCAGTTACTCAGGGGGCAGAAATGAAAAACTGTTTTTT

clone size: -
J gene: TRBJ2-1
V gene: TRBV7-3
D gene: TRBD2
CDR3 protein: CASSLGLAGEQFF
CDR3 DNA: TGTGCCAGCAGCTTAGGACTAGCGGGAGAGCAGTTCTTC

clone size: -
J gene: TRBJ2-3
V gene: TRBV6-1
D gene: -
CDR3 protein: CASTPFADTQYF
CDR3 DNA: TGTGCCAGCACCCCCTTTGCAGATACGCAGTATTTT

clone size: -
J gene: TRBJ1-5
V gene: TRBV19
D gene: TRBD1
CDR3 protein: CASTWAGGSHQPQHF
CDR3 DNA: TGTGCCAGCACGTGGGCAGGGGGTAGTCATCAGCCCCAGCATTTT

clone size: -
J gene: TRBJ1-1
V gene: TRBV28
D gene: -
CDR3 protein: CASLGTPRTEAFF
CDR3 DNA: TGTGCCAGCCTTGGGACACCGAGGACTGAAGCTTTCTTT

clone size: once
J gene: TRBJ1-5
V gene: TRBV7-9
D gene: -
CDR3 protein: CASSFYGVGSNQPQHF
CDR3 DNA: TGTGCCAGCAGCTTCTACGGTGTGGGTAGCAATCAGCCCCAGCATTTT

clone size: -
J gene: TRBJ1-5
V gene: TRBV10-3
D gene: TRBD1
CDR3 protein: CAISLGQGNQPQHF
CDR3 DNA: TGTGCCATCAGTCTCGGACAGGGCAATCAGCCCCAGCATTTT